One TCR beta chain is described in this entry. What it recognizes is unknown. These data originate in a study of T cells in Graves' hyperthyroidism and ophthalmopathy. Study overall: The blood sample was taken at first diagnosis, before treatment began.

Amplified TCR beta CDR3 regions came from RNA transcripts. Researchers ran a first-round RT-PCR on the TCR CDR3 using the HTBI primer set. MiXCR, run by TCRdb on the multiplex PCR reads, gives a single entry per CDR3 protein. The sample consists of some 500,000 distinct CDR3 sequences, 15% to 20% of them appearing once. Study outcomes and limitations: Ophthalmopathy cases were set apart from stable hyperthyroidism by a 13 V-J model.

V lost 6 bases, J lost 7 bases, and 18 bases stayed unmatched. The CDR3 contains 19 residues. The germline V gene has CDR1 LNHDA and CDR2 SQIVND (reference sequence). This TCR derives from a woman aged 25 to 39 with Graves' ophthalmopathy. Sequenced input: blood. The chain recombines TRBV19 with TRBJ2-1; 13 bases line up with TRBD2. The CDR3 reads CASRPARGGTSGKRNEQFF. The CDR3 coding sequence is TGTGCCAGTAGACCCGCGCGGGGTGGGACTAGCGGGAAGAGGAATGAGCAGTTCTTC.